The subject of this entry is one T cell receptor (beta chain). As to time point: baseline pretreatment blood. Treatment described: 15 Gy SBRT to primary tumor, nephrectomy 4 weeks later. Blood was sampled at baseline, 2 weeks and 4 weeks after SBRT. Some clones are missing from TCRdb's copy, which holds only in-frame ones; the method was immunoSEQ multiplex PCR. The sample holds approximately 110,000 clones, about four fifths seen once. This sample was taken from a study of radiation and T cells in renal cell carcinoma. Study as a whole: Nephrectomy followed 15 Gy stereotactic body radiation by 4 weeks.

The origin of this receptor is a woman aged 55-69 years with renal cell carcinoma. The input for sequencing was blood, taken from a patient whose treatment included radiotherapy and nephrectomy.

CDR3 sequence (DNA): TGTGCCAGCAGCGGCGGGGGAAGGGCAGATACGCAGTATTTT. The encoded protein is CASSGGGRADTQYF. The chain carries TRBV2 and TRBJ2-3; TRBD2 aligns across 7 bases. CDR3 length: 14 residues. The germline CDR1 and CDR2 sequences are SNHLY and FYNNEI. V trimming: 6 bases; J trimming: 4 bases; junction bases outside the gene matches: 7.